The next 5 T cell receptor beta chains were all read from a single sample in a study of control samples from healthy donors and cancer patients. The table came from immunoSEQ multiplex PCR; TCRdb's copy has only in-frame clones and leaves some out. Found here are about 2,000 clones, around 84% of them singletons; the top ten hold approximately 9.9%. Input material: formalin-fixed, paraffin-embedded tissue. These receptors were collected from a female donor with lung cancer.

This clone was detected a few times. The chain couples TRBV15 to TRBJ2-7; D may correspond to TRBD1 or TRBD2 (6 bases each). With 3 bases removed from V and 1 base from J, the gap between germline ends came to 10 bases. Germline assignment: CDR1 LNHNV and CDR2 YYDKDF (reference sequence). The CDR3 covers 14 residues. CDR3 sequence: CATSREGVSYEQYF. CDR3 DNA sequence: TGTGCCACCAGCAGGGAGGGGGTTTCCTACGAGCAGTACTTC.

This sequence joins TRBV29-1 and TRBJ2-7; D is uncertain. With 3 bases removed from V and 7 bases from J, the gap between germline ends came to 16 bases. Germline CDR1 and CDR2: SQVTM and ANQGSEA. The CDR3 sequence is 13 residues long. The chain's CDR3 is CSVELGNSKEQYF. The CDR3 DNA follows: TGCAGCGTTGAGCTTGGCAACTCTAAGGAGCAGTACTTC.

The rearrangement links TRBV11-2 to TRBJ1-1, with TRBD1 matching over 7 bases. The CDR3 length is 15 residues. V shed 1 base and J 4 bases; nucleotides not matched to a gene: 6. Germline V gene lookup returns CDR1 SGHAT and CDR2 FQNNGV. CDR3 nucleotide sequence: TGTGCCAGCAGCTTAGTAGGGGGCTTTAGCACTGAAGCTTTCTTT. This gives the protein CASSLVGGFSTEAFF.

The rearrangement uses TRBV5-6 and TRBJ2-1; D is possibly TRBD2 (6 bases). Trimming shortened V by 1 base and J by 4 bases, and 9 bases separated the two germline ends. CDR3 size: 14 residues. Germline CDR1 is SGHDT and CDR2 is YYEEEE. The CDR3 reads CASSLPSGYNEQFF. As DNA, the CDR3 is TGTGCCAGCAGCTTGCCCAGCGGGTACAATGAGCAGTTCTTC.

The CDR3, as DNA: TGTGCCAGCAGTCGACAGACTAGCGGGAACACCGGGGAGCTGTTTTTT. It specifies CASSRQTSGNTGELFF. The chain combines TRBV6-8 with TRBJ2-2; 9 bases line up with TRBD2. Unmatched junction bases numbered 5, after V lost 5 bases and J lost 1 base. The CDR3 spans 16 residues. CDR1 and CDR2 (germline): MNHGY, SAAAGT.